This T cell receptor (beta chain) was recorded in a study of technical replicates of blood from several donors. CDR1 and CDR2 from the germline V gene are MNHEY and SVGAGI. The CDR3 loop spans 15 amino acids. The V and J ends lost 6 bases and 3 bases, in that order; junction bases with no gene match: 6. Assay used: immunoSEQ multiplex PCR; TCRdb lists only in-frame clones, some missing. In the table there are 80,000 to 85,000 clones, roughly 90% of which are singletons. This clonotype was sampled from a human donor in good health. The chain is built from TRBV6-5 and TRBJ2-3; 10 nucleotides match TRBD2. Sequencing used T cells isolated from PBMCs. Here the CDR3 DNA reads TGTGCCAGCAGCCCCCCTAGCGGGAGTACAGATACGCAGTATTTT. Amino acids: CASSPPSGSTDTQYF.